The clone carrying this T cell receptor (beta chain) was picked up a small number of times. Its matching antigen is unknown. This specimen comes from a study of response to subunit inactivated influenza vaccine. Regarding the study as a whole: The authors suggested that every seasonal influenza vaccination recruits few new T cells.

TCRdb recomputed calls from the RT-PCR reads with MiXCR, one row per CDR3 protein. The profile shows about 150,000 distinct CDR3 sequences, about 10% of them singletons. The CDR3 length is 13 residues. Trimming cost V 7 bases and J 4 bases; bases outside gene matches: 6. Germline loops: CDR1 WSHSY, CDR2 SAAADI. The receptor's source is a man between 50 and 69 years old who received an inactivated influenza vaccine. This specimen was CD8+ T cells sorted from PBMCs, taken roughly 24 months after vaccination. V gene TRBV10-2 combines with J gene TRBJ2-5, with 7 positions matching TRBD2. The CDR3, as DNA: TGCGCCAGCAAAATGCGGGGGAGAGAGACCCAGTACTTC. It codes for CASKMRGRETQYF.